The present TCR beta chain was sequenced within a study of blood T cells in healthy people across ages. V shed 2 bases and J 3 bases; nucleotides not matched to a gene: 10. This CDR3 is built from 15 residues. Germline loops: CDR1 GTSNPN, CDR2 SVGIG (reference sequence). Combining a sample-barcoded 5' primer with a J-beta primer mix, a second PCR ran for roughly 7 to 12 cycles. TCRdb itself ran the 5' RACE reads through MiXCR, one entry per CDR3 protein. The table lists hundreds of thousands of distinct CDR3 sequences, about 25% of them singletons, with roughly 9% in the top ten. Study-wide points: Per million T cells, TCR beta diversity dropped about linearly as age rose.

This clonotype turned up a few times. Its antigen is currently unknown. These data were likewise used in another study, on T cells of mothers and their children. That paper adds: Mothers gave over 8 million TCR beta CDR3 reads each, and children about 3 million each.

The sequenced material came from blood. The rearrangement joins TRBV30 to TRBJ2-7, with TRBD2 identical over 7 bases. The source of this sequence is a boy younger than 18 in good health. CDR3 DNA sequence: TGTGCCTGGAGTTCCCAGGTGGGGGGGTTCTACGAGCAGTACTTC. This encodes CAWSSQVGGFYEQYF.